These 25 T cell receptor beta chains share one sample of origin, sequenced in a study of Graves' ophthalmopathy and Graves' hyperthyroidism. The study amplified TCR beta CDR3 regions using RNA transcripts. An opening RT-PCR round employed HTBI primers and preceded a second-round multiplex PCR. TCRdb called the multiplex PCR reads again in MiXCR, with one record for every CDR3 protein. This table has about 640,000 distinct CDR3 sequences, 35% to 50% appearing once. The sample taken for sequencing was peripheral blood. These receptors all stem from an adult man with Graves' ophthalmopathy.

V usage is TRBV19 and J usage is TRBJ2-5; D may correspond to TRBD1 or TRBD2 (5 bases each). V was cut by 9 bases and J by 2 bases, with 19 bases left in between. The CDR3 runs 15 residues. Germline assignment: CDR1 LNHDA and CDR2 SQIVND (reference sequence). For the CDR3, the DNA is TGTGCCAGCTCACCATGGGACGGCGCGCAAGAGACCCAGTACTTC. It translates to CASSPWDGAQETQYF.

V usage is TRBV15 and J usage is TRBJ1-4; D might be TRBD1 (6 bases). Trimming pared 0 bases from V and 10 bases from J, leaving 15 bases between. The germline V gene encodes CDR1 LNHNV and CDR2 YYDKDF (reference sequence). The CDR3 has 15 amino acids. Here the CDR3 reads CATSRDPGAEGKLFF. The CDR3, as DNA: TGTGCCACCAGCAGAGACCCAGGGGCAGAGGGAAAACTGTTTTTT.

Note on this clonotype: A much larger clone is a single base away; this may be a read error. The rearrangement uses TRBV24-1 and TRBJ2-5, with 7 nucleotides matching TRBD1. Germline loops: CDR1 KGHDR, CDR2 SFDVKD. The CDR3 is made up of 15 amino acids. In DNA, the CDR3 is TGTGCCAGCAGTGATTTGAGGTCAGGGGGAGAGACCCAGTACTTC. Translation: CASSDLRSGGETQYF.

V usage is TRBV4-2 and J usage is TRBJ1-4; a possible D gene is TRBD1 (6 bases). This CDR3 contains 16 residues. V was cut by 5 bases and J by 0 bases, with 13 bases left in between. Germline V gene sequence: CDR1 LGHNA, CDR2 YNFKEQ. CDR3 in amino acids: CASSENNRATNEKLFF. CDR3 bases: TGTGCCAGCAGCGAAAATAACAGGGCAACTAATGAAAAACTGTTTTTT.

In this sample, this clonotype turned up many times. CDR3 nucleotide sequence: TGTGCCAGCAGCCCTGGTGGGCGGTTCCAAGAGACCCAGTACTTC. This gives the protein CASSPGGRFQETQYF. The gene calls are TRBV7-2 and TRBJ2-5; D gene uncertain. The CDR3 extends over 15 amino acids. The V gene's germline CDR1 is SGHTA and CDR2 FQGNSA. Between the trimmed V and J ends, which lost 5 bases and 1 base, there was a span of 14 bases.

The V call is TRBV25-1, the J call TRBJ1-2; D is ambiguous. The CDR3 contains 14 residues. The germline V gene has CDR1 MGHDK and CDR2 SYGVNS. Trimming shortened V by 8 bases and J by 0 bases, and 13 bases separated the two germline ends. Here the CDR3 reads CASSLSNSNYGYTF. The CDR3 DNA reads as TGTGCCAGCTCATTATCGAACTCTAACTATGGCTACACCTTC.

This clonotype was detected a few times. CDR3 sequence: CSARAEKRTTETQYF. The CDR3 coding sequence is TGCAGTGCTAGAGCGGAGAAGCGGACTACCGAGACCCAGTACTTC. The rearrangement uses TRBV20-1 and TRBJ2-5; D possibly corresponds to TRBD2 (6 bases). This CDR3 has 15 amino acids. Germline values: CDR1 DFQATT, CDR2 SNEGSKA (reference sequence). V lost 1 base, J lost 5 bases, and 17 bases lay in between.

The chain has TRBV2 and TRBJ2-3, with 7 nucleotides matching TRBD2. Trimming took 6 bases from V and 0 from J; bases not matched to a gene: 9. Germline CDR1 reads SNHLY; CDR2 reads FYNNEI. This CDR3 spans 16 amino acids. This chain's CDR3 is CASSGGSGASTDTQYF. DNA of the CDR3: TGTGCCAGCAGCGGGGGGAGCGGGGCTAGCACAGATACGCAGTATTTT.

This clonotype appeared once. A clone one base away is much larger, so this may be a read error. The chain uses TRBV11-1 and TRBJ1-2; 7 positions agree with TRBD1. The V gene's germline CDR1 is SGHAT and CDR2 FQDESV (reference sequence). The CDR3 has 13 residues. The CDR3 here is CAGSLNRGYGYTF. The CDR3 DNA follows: TGTGCCGGCAGCTTGAACAGGGGCTATGGCTACACCTTC.

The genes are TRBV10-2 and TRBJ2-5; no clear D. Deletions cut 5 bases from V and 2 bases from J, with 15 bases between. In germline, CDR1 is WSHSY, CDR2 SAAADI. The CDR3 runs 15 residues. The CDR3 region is CASSTTWVAQETQYF. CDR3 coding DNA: TGCGCCAGCAGTACTACCTGGGTCGCACAAGAGACCCAGTACTTC.

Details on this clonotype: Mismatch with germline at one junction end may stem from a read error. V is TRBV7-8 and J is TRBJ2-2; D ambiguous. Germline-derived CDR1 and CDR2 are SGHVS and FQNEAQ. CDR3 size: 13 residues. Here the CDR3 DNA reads TGTGCCAGCGGCTTCCTAGGCTTCGGGGAGCTGTTTTTT. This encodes CASGFLGFGELFF.

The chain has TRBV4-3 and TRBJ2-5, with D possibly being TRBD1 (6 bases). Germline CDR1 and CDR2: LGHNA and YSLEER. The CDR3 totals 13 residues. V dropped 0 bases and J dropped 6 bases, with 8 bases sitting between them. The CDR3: CASSQDQGQTQYF. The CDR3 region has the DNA TGCGCCAGCAGCCAAGATCAGGGGCAGACCCAGTACTTC.

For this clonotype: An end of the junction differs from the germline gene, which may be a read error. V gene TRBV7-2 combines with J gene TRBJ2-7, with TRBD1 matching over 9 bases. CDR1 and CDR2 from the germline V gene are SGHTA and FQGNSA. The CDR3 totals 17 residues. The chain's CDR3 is CASSRDRVRTLDYEQYF. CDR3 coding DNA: TGCGCCAGCAGCCGGGACAGGGTGCGAACTTTGGACTACGAGCAGTACTTC.

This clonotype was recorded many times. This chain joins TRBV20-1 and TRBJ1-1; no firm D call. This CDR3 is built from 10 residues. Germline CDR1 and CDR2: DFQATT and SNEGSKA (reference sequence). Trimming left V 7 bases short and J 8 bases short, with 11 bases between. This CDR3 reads CSEKRGEAFF. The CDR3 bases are TGCAGTGAGAAGAGAGGGGAAGCTTTCTTT.

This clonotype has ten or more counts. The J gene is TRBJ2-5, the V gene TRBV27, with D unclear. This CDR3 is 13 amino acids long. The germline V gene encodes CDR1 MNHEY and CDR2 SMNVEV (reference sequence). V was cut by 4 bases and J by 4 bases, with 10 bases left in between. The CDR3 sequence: CASSSLTPETQYF. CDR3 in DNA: TGTGCCAGCAGTTCCCTGACCCCAGAGACCCAGTACTTC.

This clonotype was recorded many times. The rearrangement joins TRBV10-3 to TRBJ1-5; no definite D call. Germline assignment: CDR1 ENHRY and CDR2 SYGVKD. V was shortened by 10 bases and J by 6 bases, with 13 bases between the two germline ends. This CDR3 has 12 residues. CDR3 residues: CATRSPGQPQHF. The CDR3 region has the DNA TGTGCCACCCGATCCCCCGGTCAGCCCCAGCATTTT.

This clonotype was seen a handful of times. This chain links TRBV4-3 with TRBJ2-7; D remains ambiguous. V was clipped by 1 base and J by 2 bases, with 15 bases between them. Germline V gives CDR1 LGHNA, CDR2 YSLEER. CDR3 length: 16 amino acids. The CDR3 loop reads CASSQATTIRAYEQYF. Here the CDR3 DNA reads TGCGCCAGCAGCCAAGCAACAACGATACGGGCCTACGAGCAGTACTTC.

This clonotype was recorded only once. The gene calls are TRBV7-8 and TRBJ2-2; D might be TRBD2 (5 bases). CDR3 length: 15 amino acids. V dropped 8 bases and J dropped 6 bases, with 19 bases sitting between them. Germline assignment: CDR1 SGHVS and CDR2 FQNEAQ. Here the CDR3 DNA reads TGTGCCAGCGCGGAGGTATTGGGTGCCGCCGGGGAGCTGTTTTTT. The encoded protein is CASAEVLGAAGELFF.

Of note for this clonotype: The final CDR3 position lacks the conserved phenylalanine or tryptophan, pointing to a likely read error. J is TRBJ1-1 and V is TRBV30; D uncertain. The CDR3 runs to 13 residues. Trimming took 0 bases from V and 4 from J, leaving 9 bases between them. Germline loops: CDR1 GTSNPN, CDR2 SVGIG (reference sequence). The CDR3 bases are TGTGCCTGGAGTGTACTCGGTGTCACTGAAGCTTTCCTT. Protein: CAWSVLGVTEAFL.

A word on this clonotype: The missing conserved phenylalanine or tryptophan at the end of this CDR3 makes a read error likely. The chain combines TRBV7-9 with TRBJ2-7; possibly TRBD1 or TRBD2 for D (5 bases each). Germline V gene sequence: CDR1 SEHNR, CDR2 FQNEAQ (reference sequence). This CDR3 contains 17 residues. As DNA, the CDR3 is TGCGCCAGCAGCTTGTATTTTTCGGGGACGAGGCAATACGAGCAGTACCTC. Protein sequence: CASSLYFSGTRQYEQYL.

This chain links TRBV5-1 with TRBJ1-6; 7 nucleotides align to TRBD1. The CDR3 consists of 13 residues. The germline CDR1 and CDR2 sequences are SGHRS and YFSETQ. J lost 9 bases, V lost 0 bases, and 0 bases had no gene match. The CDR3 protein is CASSLGDSSPLHF. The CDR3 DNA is TGCGCCAGCAGCTTGGGGGACAGTTCACCCCTCCACTTT.

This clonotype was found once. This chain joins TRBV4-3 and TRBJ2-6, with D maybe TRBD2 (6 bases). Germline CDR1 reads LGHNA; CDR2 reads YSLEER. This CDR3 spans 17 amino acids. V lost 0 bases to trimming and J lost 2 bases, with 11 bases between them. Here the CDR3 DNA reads TGCGCCAGCAGCCAAGATCTGGGCGGGACTGGGGCCAACGTCCTGACTTTC. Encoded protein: CASSQDLGGTGANVLTF.

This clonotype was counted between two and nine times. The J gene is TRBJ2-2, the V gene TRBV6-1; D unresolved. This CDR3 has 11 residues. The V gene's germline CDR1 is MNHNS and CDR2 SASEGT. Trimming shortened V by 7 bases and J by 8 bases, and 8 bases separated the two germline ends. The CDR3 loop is CASKQSGELFF. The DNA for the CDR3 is TGTGCCAGCAAACAGTCGGGGGAGCTGTTTTTT.

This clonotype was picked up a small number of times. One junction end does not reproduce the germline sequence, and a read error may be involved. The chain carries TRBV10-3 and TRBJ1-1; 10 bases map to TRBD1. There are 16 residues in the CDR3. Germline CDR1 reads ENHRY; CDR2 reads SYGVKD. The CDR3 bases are TGTGCCAGCAGTTATTACGGGACAGGGGTTCCCACTGAAGCTTTCTTT. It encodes CASSYYGTGVPTEAFF.

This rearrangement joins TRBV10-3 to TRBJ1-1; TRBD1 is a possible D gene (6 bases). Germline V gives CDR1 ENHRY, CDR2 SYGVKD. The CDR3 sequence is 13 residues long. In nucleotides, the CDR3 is TGTGCTAGAGATCCGACAGGGAACACTGAAGCTTTCTTT. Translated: CARDPTGNTEAFF.